One T cell receptor beta chain is described in this entry. Antigen specificity is unknown. Autoimmune disease history or systemic immunosuppression led to patients being barred. This sample was included in a study of OX40 agonist ivuxolimab in advanced cancers. Study summary: Partial response was recorded in three patients: one hepatocellular carcinoma and two cutaneous melanoma cases.

General study points: In CD8+ T cells, expanded clones were on average more numerous than in CD4+.

Sequencing was performed with immunoSEQ multiplex PCR; in TCRdb, only in-frame clones are kept and a portion is missing. The sample records around 62,000 clones, 84% being singletons. The TCR originated in an adult with an advanced solid tumor such as melanoma, head and neck, liver or kidney cancer. Sequenced material: CD4+ or CD8+ T cells sorted from blood, taken in a trial of the OX40 agonist ivuxolimab.

CDR3 residues: CASSLADGQNQPQHF. In nucleotides, the CDR3 is TGCGCCAGCAGCTTGGCGGACGGGCAGAATCAGCCCCAGCATTTT. The V and J genes are TRBV5-1 and TRBJ1-5; D is undetermined. V dropped 0 bases and J dropped 4 bases, with 11 bases sitting between them. Germline V lookup: CDR1 SGHRS, CDR2 YFSETQ. The CDR3 covers 15 residues.